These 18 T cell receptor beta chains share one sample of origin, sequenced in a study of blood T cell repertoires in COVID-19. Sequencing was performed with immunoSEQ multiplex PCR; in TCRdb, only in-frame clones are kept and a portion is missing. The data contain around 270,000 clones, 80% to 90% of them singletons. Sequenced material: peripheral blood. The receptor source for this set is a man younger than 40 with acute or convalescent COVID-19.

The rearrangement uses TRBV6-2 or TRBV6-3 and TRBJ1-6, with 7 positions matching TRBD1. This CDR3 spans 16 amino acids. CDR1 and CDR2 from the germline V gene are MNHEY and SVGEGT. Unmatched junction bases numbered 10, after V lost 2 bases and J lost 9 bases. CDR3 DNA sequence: TGTGCCAGCAGTTACGGCTCCGGGCAGGGGGGTTCACCCCTCCACTTT. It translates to CASSYGSGQGGSPLHF.

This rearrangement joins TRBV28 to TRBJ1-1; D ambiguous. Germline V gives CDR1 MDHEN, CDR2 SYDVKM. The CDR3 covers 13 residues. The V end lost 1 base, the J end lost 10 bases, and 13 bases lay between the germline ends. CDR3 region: CASSLSGFLGAFF. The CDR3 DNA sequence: TGTGCCAGCAGTTTATCCGGGTTCCTGGGAGCTTTCTTT.

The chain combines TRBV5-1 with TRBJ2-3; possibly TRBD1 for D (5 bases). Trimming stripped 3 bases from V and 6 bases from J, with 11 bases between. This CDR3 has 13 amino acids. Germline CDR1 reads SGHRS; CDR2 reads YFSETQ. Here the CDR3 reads CASSSIKGDTQYF. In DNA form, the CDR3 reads TGCGCCAGCAGCTCCATAAAGGGGGATACGCAGTATTTT. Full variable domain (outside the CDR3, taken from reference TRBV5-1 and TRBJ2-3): KAGVTQTPRYLIKTRGQQVTLSCSPISGHRSVSWYQQTPGQGLQFLFEYFSETQRNKGNFPGRFSGRQFSNSRSEMNVSTLELGDSALYLCASSSIKGDTQYFGPGTRLTVL.

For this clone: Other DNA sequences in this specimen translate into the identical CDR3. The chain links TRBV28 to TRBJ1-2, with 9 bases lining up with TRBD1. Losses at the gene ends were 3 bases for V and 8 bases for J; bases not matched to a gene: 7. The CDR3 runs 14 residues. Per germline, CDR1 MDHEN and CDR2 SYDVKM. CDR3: CASSFPGQGYGYTF. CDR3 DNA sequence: TGTGCCAGCAGTTTCCCGGGACAGGGATACGGCTACACCTTC.

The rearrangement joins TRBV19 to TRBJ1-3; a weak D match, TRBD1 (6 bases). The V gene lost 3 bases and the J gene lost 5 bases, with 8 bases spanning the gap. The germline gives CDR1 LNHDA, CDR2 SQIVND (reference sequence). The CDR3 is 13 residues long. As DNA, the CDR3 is TGTGCCAGTAGTATGGACAGAAGAAACACCATATATTTT. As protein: CASSMDRRNTIYF. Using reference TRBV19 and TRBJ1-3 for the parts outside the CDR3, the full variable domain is DGGITQSPKYLFRKEGQNVTLSCEQNLNHDAMYWYRQDPGQGLRLIYYSQIVNDFQKGDIAEGYSVSREKKESFPLTVTSAQKNPTAFYLCASSMDRRNTIYFGEGSWLTVV.

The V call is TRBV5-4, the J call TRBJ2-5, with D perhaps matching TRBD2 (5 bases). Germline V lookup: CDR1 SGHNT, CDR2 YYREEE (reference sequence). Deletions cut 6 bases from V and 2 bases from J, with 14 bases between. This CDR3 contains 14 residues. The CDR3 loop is CASTRGVEQETQYF. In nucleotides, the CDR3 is TGTGCCAGCACCCGGGGAGTTGAACAAGAGACCCAGTACTTC.

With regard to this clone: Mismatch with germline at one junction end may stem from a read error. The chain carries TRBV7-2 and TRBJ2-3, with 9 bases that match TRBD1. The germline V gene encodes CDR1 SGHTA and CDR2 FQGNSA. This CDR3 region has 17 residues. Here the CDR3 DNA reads TGTGCCAGCACCTTACTACTGACAGGGGGTGGATTAGATACGCAGTATTTT. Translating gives CASTLLLTGGGLDTQYF.

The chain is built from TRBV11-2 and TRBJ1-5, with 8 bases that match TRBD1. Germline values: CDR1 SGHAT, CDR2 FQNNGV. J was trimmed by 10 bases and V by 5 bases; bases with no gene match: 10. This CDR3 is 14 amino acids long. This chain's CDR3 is CASSPDRAFGPQHF. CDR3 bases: TGTGCCAGCAGCCCGGACAGGGCATTTGGTCCCCAGCATTTT.

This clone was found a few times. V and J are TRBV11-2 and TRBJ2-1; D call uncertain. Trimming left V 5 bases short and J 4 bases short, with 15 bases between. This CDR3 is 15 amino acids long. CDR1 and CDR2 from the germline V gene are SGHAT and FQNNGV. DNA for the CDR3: TGTGCCAGCAGCCCCCTAGGCCCACGGTACAATGAGCAGTTCTTC. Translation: CASSPLGPRYNEQFF. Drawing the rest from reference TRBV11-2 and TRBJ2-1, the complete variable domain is EAGVAQSPRYKIIEKRQSVAFWCNPISGHATLYWYQQILGQGPKLLIQFQNNGVVDDSQLPKDRFSAERLKGVDSTLKIQPAKLEDSAVYLCASSPLGPRYNEQFFGPGTRLTVL.

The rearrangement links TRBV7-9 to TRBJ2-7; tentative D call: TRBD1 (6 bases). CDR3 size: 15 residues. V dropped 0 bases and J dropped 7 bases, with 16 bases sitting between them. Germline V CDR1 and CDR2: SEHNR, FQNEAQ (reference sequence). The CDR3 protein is CASSLARDILLEQYF. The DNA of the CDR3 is TGTGCCAGCAGCTTAGCCCGGGACATCCTCCTTGAGCAGTACTTC.

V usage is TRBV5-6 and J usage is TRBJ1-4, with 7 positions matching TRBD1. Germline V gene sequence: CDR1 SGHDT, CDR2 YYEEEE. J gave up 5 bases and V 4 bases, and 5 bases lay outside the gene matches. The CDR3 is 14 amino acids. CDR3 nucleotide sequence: TGTGCCAGCAGCCCGGGACAGCGGAATGAAAAACTGTTTTTT. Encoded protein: CASSPGQRNEKLFF. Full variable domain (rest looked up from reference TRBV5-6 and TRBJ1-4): DAGVTQSPTHLIKTRGQQVTLRCSPKSGHDTVSWYQQALGQGPQFIFQYYEEEERQRGNFPDRFSGHQFPNYSSELNVNALLLGDSALYLCASSPGQRNEKLFFGSGTQLSVL.

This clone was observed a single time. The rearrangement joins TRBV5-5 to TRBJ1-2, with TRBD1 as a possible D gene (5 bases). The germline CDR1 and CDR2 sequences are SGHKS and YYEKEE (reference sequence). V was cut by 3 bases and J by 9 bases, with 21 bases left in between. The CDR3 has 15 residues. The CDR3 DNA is TGTGCCAGCAGCTCACTCCCGGACAATGGAATGAGCTACACCTTC. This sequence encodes CASSSLPDNGMSYTF.

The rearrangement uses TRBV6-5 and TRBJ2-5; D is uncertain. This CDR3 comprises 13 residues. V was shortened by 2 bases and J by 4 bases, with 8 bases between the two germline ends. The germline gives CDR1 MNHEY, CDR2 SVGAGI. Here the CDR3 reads CASSYPSRETQYF. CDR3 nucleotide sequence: TGTGCCAGCAGTTACCCTTCCAGAGAGACCCAGTACTTC.

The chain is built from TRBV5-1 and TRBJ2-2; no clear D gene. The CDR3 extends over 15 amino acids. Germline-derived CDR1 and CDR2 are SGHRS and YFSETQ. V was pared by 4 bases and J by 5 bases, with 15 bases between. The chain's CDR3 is CASSQTIVLTGELFF. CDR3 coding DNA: TGCGCCAGCAGCCAAACTATAGTCTTGACCGGGGAGCTGTTTTTT.

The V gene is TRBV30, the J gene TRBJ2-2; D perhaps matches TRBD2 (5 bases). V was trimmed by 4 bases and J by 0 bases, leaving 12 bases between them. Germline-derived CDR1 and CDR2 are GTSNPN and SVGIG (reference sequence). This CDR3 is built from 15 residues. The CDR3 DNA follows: TGTGCCTGGAATAGTGAGGGCGCGAACACCGGGGAGCTGTTTTTT. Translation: CAWNSEGANTGELFF.

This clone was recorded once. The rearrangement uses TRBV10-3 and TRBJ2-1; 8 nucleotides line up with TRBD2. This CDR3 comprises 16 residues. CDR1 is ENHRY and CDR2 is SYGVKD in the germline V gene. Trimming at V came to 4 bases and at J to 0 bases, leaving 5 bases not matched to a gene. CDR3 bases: TGTGCCATCAGTGGGACTAGCTACGACTCCTACAATGAGCAGTTCTTC. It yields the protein CAISGTSYDSYNEQFF.

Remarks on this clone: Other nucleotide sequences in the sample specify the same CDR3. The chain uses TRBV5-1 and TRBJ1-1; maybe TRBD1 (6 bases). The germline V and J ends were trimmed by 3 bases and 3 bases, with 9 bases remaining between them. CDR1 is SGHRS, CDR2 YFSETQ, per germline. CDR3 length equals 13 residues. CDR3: CASSSQGYTEAFF. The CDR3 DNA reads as TGCGCCAGCAGCTCGCAGGGGTACACTGAAGCTTTCTTT.

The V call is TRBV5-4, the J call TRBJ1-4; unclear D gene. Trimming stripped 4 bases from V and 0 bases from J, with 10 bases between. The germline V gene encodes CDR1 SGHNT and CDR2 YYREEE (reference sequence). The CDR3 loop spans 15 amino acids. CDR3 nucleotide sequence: TGTGCCAGCAGCACGGGAGCTGCAACTAATGAAAAACTGTTTTTT. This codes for CASSTGAATNEKLFF.